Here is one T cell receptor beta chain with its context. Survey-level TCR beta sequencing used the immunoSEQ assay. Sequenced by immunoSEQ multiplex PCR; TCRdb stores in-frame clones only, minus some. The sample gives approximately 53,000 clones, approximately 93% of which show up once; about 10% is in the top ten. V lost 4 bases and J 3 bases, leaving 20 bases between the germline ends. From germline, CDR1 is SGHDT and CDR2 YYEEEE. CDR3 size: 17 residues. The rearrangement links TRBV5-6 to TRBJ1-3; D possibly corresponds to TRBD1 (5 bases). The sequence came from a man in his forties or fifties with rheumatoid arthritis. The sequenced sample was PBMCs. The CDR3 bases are TGTGCCAGCAGCATACTCCCCGGGAACGGGGGTGGAAACACCATATATTTT. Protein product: CASSILPGNGGGNTIYF.